This T cell receptor (beta chain) was found in a study of shared clonotypes between healthy human individuals (dated by TCRdb to the early 2020s). With regard to the full study: The cohort included a few men and two women between 18 and 49 years of age. Per donor, leukapheresis produced somewhere between about 0.9 and 10 billion PBMCs. To estimate repertoire size and how much clonotypes are shared between individuals, the study performed deep sequencing of blood TCR repertoires from about 5 healthy adults. For each donor, CD4 naive and CD4 memory were each given three plates, CD8 naive was given two plates, and CD8 memory was given one plate. To increase sequencing depth and limit assay-specific biases, different laboratories used diverse techniques to prepare libraries and sequence TCR repertoires. Findings and caveats that apply to the study as a whole: Because the study included only a small number of donors, the genetic and exposure-history diversity represented was limited. Even with the large sequencing depth, rarefaction of the sorted-subset datasets indicated that sequencing was incomplete. Compared with non-shared clonotypes, the clonotypes found in all four sorted-subset donors had higher generation probabilities. Across a few donors, approximately 4.9% of naive CD4, roughly 3.5% of naive CD8, 2% to 2.5% of memory CD4, and 0.3% to 0.45% of memory CD8 clonotypes were shared. Estimated clonotype richness was generally larger for naive than for memory subsets. Pairwise subsampling led to the expectation that sequencing depth would affect the degree of clonotype sharing among donors. Sampling was restricted to blood, and TCR repertoires in tissue are likely to differ from TCR repertoires in blood.

Using the deep immunoSEQ assay, TCR CDR3 regions were amplified from genomic DNA by multiplex PCR. Extracted genomic DNA from each cell subset was distributed evenly across all wells of several immunoSEQ 96-well plates, and each plate was treated as a replicate. For sorted subsets, each replicate PCR was loaded with 150 to 250 ng genomic DNA, equivalent to some 31,000 T cell genomes. Purified libraries were quantified with a Qubit 3.0 fluorometer, sized on a Bioanalyzer 2100, and re-quantified with the KAPA Library Quantification kit. Every immunoSEQ 96-well plate was sequenced on a separate single-read 150-cycle Illumina NextSeq 550 flow cell. Turning to the authors' computational methods: Because only junctional sequences without quality scores were contained in the immunoSEQ output, filtering matching that applied to full-length reads could not be performed. Sequences were annotated with PyIR, a Python wrapper for IgBLAST v1.9, using IMGT germline references to assign V/J genes and CDR3. Reads were removed for weak V/J assignments (E-value above 1e-6), missing CDR3, stop codons, out-of-frame junctions, or ambiguous translated residues. A V3J clonotype was defined by an identical inferred V gene, J gene, and CDR3 amino acid sequence. To compute the percentage overlap between repertoires, the number of shared unique clonotypes was divided by the size of the smaller repertoire. Three approaches were used to assess repertoire richness: RTK rarefaction, the Chao1 estimator, and Recon v2.1 estimates of unobserved clonotypes. Generation probabilities were computed with OLGA for all TCRbeta clonotypes obtained by the gDNA method from several donors. Held by TCRdb, this immuneACCESS table contains in-frame sequences only and omits some clones. Under half of the omission traces to an unresolved V gene where checked; the cause of the rest is unknown. Clonal size and the V and J genes are those of that table, whereas D and trimming came from the DNA. The table for this sample lists some 980,000 clones; less than 85% of them were counted only once. Jointly, the top ten make up over 1.3% of the sample.

Donors were healthy HIV-negative adults with no recently reported acute infections or vaccinations. Only Caucasian adults living in Nashville, Tennessee, USA were represented among the donors. Magnetic negative selection was used to enrich CD4+ T cells, after which naive cells were positively selected on CD45RA and the negative fraction became the memory subset. Blood was collected by leukapheresis, and PBMCs were isolated by Ficoll-Histopaque density gradient centrifugation and then cryopreserved in liquid nitrogen vapor phase. Purity and quantity of every magnetically sorted T cell population were checked by analytical flow cytometry. Genomic DNA was isolated from every sorted fraction and measured by UV absorbance on a Nanodrop 2000c. Comments on this clone: It lacks a known antigen. The sample holds no much larger clone one base away, and base qualities are not on file.

Trimming takes 9 bases from V and 4 bases from J, and the germline ends sit 18 bases apart. Including the terminal cysteine and phenylalanine, the CDR3 comprises 15 residues. Left in the record is the CDR3 DNA by itself, 45 bases read in frame from the first base. Reading the germline V gene (reference sequence) gives CDR1 LNHDA and CDR2 SQIVND. The receptor was isolated from a man between 18 and 35 years old in good health. Sequencing was done on a sample of memory CD4+ T cells sorted from blood. According to the study, the label for this sample's cell subset or site signals: CD45RA-negative fraction. The sequence links TRBV19 to TRBJ1-4; a confident D gene designation cannot be given. The CDR3 sequence is CASTADDRYNEKLFF. The DNA reads TGTGCCAGCACCGCGGACGACCGATATAATGAAAAACTGTTTTTT.